This T cell receptor (beta chain) was retrieved from a study of post-analysis software for immune sequencing data. Notes on the study in general: Several TRBV segments (TRBV5-6, TRBV5-1 and TRBV20-1 among them) occurred more frequently in patients than in controls.

This clonotype was counted only a few times. Its antigen remains unidentified. The CDR3 contains 13 residues. Germline V gene data show CDR1 as KGHDR and CDR2 as SFDVKD. V lost 6 bases and J 2 bases, leaving 7 bases between the germline ends. The TCR beta cDNA libraries carried unique molecular identifiers. TCRdb reprocessed the PCR reads via MiXCR and lists one record per CDR3 protein. There are roughly 400,000 distinct CDR3 sequences in the sample; roughly 40% occur only once, and 7.6% lies in the top ten. Sequenced sample: blood. V gene TRBV24-1 combines with J gene TRBJ2-1; D is undetermined. The TCR comes from a girl under 10 years old with multiple sclerosis. This CDR3 reads CATSQTAYNEQFF. The CDR3 DNA reads as TGTGCCACCAGTCAGACTGCCTACAATGAGCAGTTCTTC.